The entry below describes one T cell receptor beta chain. Its specificity is not known. The data are from a study of cytomegalovirus exposure and HLA in healthy donors. Looking at the study overall: It was reported in a later analysis that the 120 validation repertoires used the same platform as the roughly 700 first-cohort repertoires. Whole-study findings and limits: TCR sequences were mostly rare, though some public TCRs occurred in many donors. Around 160 TCR beta chains were listed as cytomegalovirus-associated. First-cohort TCR clusters tended to co-occur in the 130 or so validation repertoires, a later analysis found.

Some clones are missing from TCRdb's copy, which holds only in-frame ones; the method was immunoSEQ multiplex PCR. The sample shows 100,000 or so clones, approximately 90% of them seen only once. Per the germline V gene, CDR1 is LGHNT and CDR2 is FRNRAP. The CDR3 contains 16 residues. The V end lost 5 bases, the J end lost 0 bases, and 14 bases lay between the germline ends. Sequenced material: PBMCs. The rearrangement joins TRBV12-5 to TRBJ2-1; D may be TRBD2 (6 bases). The TCR originated in a woman aged 18-29 years in good health and CMV-seropositive. This chain's CDR3 is CASGPPGTGSYNEQFF. The CDR3 nucleotides are TGTGCTAGTGGTCCGCCCGGGACTGGCTCCTACAATGAGCAGTTCTTC.